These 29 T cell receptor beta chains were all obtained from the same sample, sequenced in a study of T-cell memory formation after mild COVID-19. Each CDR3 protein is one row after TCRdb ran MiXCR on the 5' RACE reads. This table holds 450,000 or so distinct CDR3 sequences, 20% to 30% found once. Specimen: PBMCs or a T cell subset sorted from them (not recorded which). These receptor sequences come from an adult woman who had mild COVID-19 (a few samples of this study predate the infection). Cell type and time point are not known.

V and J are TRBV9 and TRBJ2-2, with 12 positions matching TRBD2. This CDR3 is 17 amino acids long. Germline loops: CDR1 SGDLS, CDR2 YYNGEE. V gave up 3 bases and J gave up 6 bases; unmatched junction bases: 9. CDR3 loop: CASSDQRLAGDPGELFF. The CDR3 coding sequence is TGTGCCAGCAGCGATCAACGACTAGCGGGGGACCCCGGGGAGCTGTTTTTT.

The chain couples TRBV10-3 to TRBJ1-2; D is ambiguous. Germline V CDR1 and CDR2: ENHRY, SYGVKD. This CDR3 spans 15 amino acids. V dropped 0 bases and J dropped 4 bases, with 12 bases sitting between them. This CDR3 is CAISESPHVTYGYTF. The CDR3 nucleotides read TGTGCCATCAGTGAGTCCCCACATGTCACCTATGGCTACACCTTC.

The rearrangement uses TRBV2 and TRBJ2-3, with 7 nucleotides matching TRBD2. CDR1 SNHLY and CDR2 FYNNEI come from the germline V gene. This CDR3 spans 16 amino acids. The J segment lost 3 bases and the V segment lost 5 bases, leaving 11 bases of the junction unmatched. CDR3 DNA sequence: TGTGCCAGCAGTCAGCCGCGGCAGGGAGGGACAGATACGCAGTATTTT. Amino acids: CASSQPRQGGTDTQYF.

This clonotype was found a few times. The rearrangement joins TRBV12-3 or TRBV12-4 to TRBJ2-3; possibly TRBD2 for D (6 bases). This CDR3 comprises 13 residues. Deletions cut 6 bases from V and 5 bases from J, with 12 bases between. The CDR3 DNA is TGTGCCAGCAGGACCTATAGCGGAGATACGCAGTATTTT. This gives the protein CASRTYSGDTQYF.

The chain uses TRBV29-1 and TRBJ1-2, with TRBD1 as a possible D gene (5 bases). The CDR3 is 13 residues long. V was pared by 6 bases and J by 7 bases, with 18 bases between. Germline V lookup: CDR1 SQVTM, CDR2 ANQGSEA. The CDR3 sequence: CSVDVQGMGGYTF. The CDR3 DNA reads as TGCAGCGTGGATGTTCAGGGAATGGGTGGCTACACCTTC.

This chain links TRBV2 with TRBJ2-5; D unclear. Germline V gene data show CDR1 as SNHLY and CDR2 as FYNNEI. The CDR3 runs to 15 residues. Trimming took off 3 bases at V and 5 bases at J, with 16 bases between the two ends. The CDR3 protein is CASSDPWNSAETQYF. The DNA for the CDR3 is TGTGCCAGCAGTGATCCCTGGAACTCCGCGGAGACCCAGTACTTC.

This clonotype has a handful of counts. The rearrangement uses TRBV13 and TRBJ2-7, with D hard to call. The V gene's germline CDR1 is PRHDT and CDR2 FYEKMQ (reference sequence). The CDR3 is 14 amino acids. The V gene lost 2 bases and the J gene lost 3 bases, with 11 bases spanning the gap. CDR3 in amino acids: CASSLRSPHYEQYF. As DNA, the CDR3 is TGTGCCAGCAGCTTACGGTCCCCCCACTACGAGCAGTACTTC.

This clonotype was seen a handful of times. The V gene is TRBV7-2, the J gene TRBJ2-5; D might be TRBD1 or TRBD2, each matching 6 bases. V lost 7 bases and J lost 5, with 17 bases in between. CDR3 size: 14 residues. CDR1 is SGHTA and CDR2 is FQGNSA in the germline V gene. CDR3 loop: CASTLLGGIETQYF. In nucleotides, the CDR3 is TGTGCCAGCACCCTCTTAGGGGGGATTGAGACCCAGTACTTC.

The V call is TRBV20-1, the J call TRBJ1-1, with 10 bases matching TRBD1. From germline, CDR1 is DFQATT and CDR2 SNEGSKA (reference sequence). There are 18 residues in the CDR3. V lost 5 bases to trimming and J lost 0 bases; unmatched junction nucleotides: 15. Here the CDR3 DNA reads TGCAGTGCTCTACCTAATACGGGACAGGGGTTTCTGAACACTGAAGCTTTCTTT. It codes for CSALPNTGQGFLNTEAFF.

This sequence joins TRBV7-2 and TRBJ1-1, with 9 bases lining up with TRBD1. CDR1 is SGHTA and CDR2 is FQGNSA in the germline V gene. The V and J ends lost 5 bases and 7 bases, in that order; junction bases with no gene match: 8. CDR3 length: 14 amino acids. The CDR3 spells CASSEGQGEGEAFF. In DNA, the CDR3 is TGTGCCAGCAGCGAGGGACAGGGTGAGGGTGAAGCTTTCTTT.

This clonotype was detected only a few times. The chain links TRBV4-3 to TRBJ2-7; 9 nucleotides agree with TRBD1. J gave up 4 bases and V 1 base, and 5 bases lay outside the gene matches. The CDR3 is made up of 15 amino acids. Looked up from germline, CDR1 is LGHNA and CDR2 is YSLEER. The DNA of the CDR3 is TGCGCCAGCAGCCAAGTTTCCGACAGGGGGTACGAGCAGTACTTC. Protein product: CASSQVSDRGYEQYF.

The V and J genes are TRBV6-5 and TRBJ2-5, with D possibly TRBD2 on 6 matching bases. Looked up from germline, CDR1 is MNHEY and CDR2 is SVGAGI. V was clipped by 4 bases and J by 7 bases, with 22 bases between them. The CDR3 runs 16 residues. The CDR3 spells CASSSKPGLQGGTQYF. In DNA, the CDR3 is TGTGCCAGCAGTTCTAAACCGGGACTTCAGGGAGGGACCCAGTACTTC.

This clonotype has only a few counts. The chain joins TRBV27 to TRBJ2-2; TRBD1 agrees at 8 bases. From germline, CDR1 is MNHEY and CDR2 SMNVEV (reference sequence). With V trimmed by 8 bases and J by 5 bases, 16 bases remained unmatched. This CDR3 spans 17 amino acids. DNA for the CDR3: TGTGCCAGCCACCGCAAGACAGGGGACAGCAGTACCGGGGAGCTGTTTTTT. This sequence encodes CASHRKTGDSSTGELFF.

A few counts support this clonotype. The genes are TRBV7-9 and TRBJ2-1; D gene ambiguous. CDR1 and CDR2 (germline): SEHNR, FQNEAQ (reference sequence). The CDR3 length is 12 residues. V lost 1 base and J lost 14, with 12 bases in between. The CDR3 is CASSLESGLEFF. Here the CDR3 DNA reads TGTGCCAGCAGCTTAGAGTCAGGTTTGGAGTTCTTC. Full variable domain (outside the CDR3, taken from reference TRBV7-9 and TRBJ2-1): DTGVSQNPRHKITKRGQNVTFRCDPISEHNRLYWYRQTLGQGPEFLTYFQNEAQLEKSRLLSDRFSAERPKGSFSTLEIQRTEQGDSAMYLCASSLESGLEFFGPGTRLTVL.

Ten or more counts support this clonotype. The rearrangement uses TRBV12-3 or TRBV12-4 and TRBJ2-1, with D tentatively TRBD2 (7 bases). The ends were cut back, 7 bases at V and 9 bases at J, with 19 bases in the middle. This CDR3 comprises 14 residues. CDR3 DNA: TGTGCCAGCACCCTCCTGGGGGGGCTTAGTGAGCAGTTCTTC. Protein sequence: CASTLLGGLSEQFF.

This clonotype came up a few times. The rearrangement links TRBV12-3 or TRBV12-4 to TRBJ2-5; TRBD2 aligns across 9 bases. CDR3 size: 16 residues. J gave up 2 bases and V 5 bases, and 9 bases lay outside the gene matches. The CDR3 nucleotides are TGTGCCAGCAGTCCCGGACTAGCGAGCTCACAAGAGACCCAGTACTTC. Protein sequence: CASSPGLASSQETQYF.

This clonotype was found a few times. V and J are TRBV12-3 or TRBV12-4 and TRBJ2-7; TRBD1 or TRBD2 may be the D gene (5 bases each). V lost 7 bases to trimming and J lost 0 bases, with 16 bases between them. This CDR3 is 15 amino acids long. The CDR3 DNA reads TGTGCCAGCAACGCCGGGACGGGCTCCTCCTACGAGCAGTACTTC. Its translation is CASNAGTGSSYEQYF.

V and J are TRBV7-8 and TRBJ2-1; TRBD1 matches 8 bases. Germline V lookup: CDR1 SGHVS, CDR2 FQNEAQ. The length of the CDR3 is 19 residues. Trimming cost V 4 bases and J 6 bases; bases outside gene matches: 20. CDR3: CASSSGGRGREPGGNEQFF. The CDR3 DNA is TGTGCCAGCAGCTCCGGCGGCAGGGGGCGAGAACCTGGGGGCAATGAGCAGTTCTTC.

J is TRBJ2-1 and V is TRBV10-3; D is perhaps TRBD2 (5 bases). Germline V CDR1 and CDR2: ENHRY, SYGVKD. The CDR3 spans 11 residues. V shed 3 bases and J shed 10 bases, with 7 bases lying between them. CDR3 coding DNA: TGTGCCATCAGTGAAGACTACGAGCAGTTCTTC. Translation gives CAISEDYEQFF.

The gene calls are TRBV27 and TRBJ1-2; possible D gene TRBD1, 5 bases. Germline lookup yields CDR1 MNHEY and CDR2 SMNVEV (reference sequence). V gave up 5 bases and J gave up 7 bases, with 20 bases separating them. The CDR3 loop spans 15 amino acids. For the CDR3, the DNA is TGTGCCAGCAGTCTCTCTAGGGGAGCGCTTAGTGGCTACACCTTC. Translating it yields CASSLSRGALSGYTF.

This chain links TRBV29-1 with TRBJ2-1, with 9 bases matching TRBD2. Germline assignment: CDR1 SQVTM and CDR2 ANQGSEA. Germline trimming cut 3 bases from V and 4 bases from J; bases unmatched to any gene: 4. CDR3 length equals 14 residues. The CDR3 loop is CSVDERGVYNEQFF. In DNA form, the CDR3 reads TGCAGCGTTGATGAGCGGGGGGTTTACAATGAGCAGTTCTTC.

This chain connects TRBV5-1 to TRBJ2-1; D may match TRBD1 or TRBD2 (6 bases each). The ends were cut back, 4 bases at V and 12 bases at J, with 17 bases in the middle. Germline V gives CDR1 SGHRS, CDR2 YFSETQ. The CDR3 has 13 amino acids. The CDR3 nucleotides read TGCGCCAGCAGCCCAGGTGCGGGACAAAGGCAGTTCTTC. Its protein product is CASSPGAGQRQFF.

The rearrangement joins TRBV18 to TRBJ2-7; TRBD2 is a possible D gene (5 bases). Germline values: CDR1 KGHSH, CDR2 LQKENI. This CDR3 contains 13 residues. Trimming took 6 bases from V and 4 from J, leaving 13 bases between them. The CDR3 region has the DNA TGTGCCAGCTCCTCCGGGGTGATGTACGAGCAGTACTTC. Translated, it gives CASSSGVMYEQYF.

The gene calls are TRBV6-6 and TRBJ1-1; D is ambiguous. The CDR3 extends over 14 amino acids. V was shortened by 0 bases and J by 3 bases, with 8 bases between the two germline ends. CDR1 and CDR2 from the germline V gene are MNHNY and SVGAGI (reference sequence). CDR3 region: CASSYSVRDTEAFF. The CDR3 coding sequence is TGTGCCAGCAGTTACTCAGTCCGGGACACTGAAGCTTTCTTT.

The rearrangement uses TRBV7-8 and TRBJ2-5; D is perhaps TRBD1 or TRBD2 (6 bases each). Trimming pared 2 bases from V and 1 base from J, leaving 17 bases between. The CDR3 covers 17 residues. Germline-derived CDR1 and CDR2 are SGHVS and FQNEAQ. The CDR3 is CASSLIKGGKLQETQYF. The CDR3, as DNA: TGTGCCAGCAGCTTAATAAAAGGGGGGAAACTCCAAGAGACCCAGTACTTC. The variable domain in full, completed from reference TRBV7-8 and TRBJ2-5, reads GAGVSQSPRYKVAKRGQDVALRCDPISGHVSLFWYQQALGQGPEFLTYFQNEAQLDKSGLPSDRFFAERPEGSVSTLKIQRTQQEDSAVYLCASSLIKGGKLQETQYFGPGTRLLVL.

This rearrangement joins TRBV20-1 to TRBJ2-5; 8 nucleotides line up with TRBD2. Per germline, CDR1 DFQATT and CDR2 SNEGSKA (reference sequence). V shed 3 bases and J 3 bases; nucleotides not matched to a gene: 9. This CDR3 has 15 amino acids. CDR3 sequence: CSASPLAGPKETQYF. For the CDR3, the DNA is TGCAGTGCTAGCCCGCTAGCGGGCCCCAAAGAGACCCAGTACTTC.

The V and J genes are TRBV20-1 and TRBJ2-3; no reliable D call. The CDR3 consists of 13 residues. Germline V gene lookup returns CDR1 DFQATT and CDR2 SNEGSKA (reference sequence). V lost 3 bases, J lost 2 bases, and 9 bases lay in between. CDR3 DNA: TGCAGTGCTAGTGCAGGTTCCACAGATACGCAGTATTTT. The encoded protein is CSASAGSTDTQYF.

The CDR3 loop is CASSQDRGHAEQFF. The CDR3 DNA follows: TGTGCCAGCAGCCAGGACAGGGGGCACGCTGAGCAGTTCTTC. This chain uses TRBV7-9 with TRBJ2-1; 11 positions agree with TRBD1. Germline-derived CDR1 and CDR2 are SEHNR and FQNEAQ (reference sequence). V was pared by 5 bases and J by 9 bases, with 6 bases of the junction left unmatched. The CDR3 is 14 residues long.

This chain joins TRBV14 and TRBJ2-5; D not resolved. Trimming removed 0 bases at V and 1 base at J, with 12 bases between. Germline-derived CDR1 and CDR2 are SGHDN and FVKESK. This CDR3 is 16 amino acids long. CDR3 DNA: TGTGCCAGCAGCCAAGATAACGCAAAGGCCCAAGAGACCCAGTACTTC. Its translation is CASSQDNAKAQETQYF. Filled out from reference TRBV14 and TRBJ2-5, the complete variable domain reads EAGVTQFPSHSVIEKGQTVTLRCDPISGHDNLYWYRRVMGKEIKFLLHFVKESKQDESGMPNNRFLAERTGGTYSTLKVQPAELEDSGVYFCASSQDNAKAQETQYFGPGTRLLVL.